Listed below are T cell receptor beta chains from one sample, sequenced in a study of blood T cell repertoires in COVID-19. Clones were read by immunoSEQ multiplex PCR, and TCRdb kept only the in-frame ones, dropping some. The table has several thousand clones, 85% to 90% seen once; the top ten hold about a sixth. The sample comprised peripheral blood. These receptors all stem from a human donor in a cohort sampled during active COVID-19. Both conserved end residues are part of each CDR3. Each record gives: clone size, J gene, V gene, D gene, CDR3 length, CDR3 DNA, CDR3 protein. The D gene is left open where the match is weak. The listing skips clone size in some rows; elsewhere it reads once, few, many or a size class.

once	TRBJ2-2	TRBV7-6	-	15	TGTGCCAGCAGCTTAGCGCAGGATTTAGCCGGGGAGCTGTTTTTT	CASSLAQDLAGELFF
large	TRBJ2-1	TRBV7-9	TRBD1	15	TGTGCCAGCAGCGACTCGTTGACAGGGAACAATGAGCAGTTCTTC	CASSDSLTGNNEQFF
-	TRBJ2-7	TRBV3-1/TRBV3-2	TRBD1	17	TGTGCCAGCAGCCAAGGGACAGGGACTTCGGCACCCTACGAGCAGTACTTC	CASSQGTGTSAPYEQYF
-	TRBJ2-3	TRBV7-3	TRBD2	16	TGTGCCAGCAGCTTTGGGCTAGCGGGGGGCACAGATACGCAGTATTTT	CASSFGLAGGTDTQYF
-	TRBJ2-7	TRBV3-1/TRBV3-2	-	13	TGTGCCAGCGCCTCCCGGGAGTCCTACGAGCAGTACTTC	CASASRESYEQYF
-	TRBJ2-6	TRBV5-6	-	19	TGTGCCAGCAGCTTAGTGGGACACACTATCTTCTCTGGGGCCAACGTCCTGACTTTC	CASSLVGHTIFSGANVLTF
-	TRBJ2-3	TRBV2	TRBD1	16	TGTGCCAGCAGTGATGGGGGACAGCTCCAAGGGGATACGCAGTATTTT	CASSDGGQLQGDTQYF
-	TRBJ2-1	TRBV3-1/TRBV3-2	-	15	TGTGCCAGCAGCCGGGGCAGAAGCTCCTACAATGAGCAGTTCTTC	CASSRGRSSYNEQFF
-	TRBJ2-1	TRBV3-1/TRBV3-2	-	12	TGTGCCAGCAGCCTTACTAGGGATGAGCAGTTCTTC	CASSLTRDEQFF
-	TRBJ1-6	TRBV6-1	-	16	TGTGCCAGCAGTGAGGTTGGGGCCAGGTCCTATTCACCCCTCCACTTT	CASSEVGARSYSPLHF
-	TRBJ2-1	TRBV4-1	TRBD2	16	TGCGCCAGCAGCCAGTTTAGCGGGGGGGCCGGGAATGAGCAGTTCTTC	CASSQFSGGAGNEQFF
-	TRBJ2-1	TRBV29-1	-	13	TGCAGCGTTCCCCGTAGCTCCTACAATGAGCAGTTCTTC	CSVPRSSYNEQFF
-	TRBJ1-1	TRBV18	-	13	TGTGCCAGCTCCCTTGAGAGAGAGACTGAAGCTTTCTTT	CASSLERETEAFF
-	TRBJ1-1	TRBV19	TRBD1	16	TGTGCCAGTAGTGCCCGCCTCAGGGGGCGAGACACTGAAGCTTTCTTT	CASSARLRGRDTEAFF
-	TRBJ2-1	TRBV18	-	16	TGTGCCAGCTCAACCACCCCCGGACAGACTACGAATGAGCAGTTCTTC	CASSTTPGQTTNEQFF
-	TRBJ2-3	TRBV10-2	-	16	TGCGCCAGCCGCCTTACACCCAGCGGGCGCACAGATACGCAGTATTTT	CASRLTPSGRTDTQYF
-	TRBJ2-3	TRBV7-2	-	13	TGTGCCAGCAGCTTTCAGGGAAAACGCCCCCAGTATTTT	CASSFQGKRPQYF
-	TRBJ1-1	TRBV4-2	TRBD1	17	TGTGCCAGCAGCCAAGACAGTCTCGGACAGGGGGGCACTGAAGCTTTCTTT	CASSQDSLGQGGTEAFF
-	TRBJ2-7	TRBV6-6	TRBD1	16	TGTGCCAGCAGCCTATTAGCCGGGACAGACTCCTACGAGCAGTACTTC	CASSLLAGTDSYEQYF
-	TRBJ2-7	TRBV2	TRBD1	13	TGTGCCAGCTTACGACAGGGATTGGGCGAGCAGTACTTC	CASLRQGLGEQYF
-	TRBJ1-1	TRBV2	TRBD1	14	TGTGCCAGCAGCCACAGGGGGCAGAACACTGAAGCTTTCTTT	CASSHRGQNTEAFF
few	TRBJ2-7	TRBV5-1	-	14	TGCGCCAGCAGCTTGGACGGGGAAAGGTACGAGCAGTACTTC	CASSLDGERYEQYF
-	TRBJ2-3	TRBV27	TRBD1	16	TGTGCCAGCAGACGAGGACAGGGGAGAGGGACAGATACGCAGTATTTT	CASRRGQGRGTDTQYF
-	TRBJ1-1	TRBV19	TRBD1	15	TGTGCCAGTAGTTTCCGACCTCAGGGGGACACTGAAGCTTTCTTT	CASSFRPQGDTEAFF
-	TRBJ1-1	TRBV6-1	-	16	TGTGCCAGCAGTGAACTTTACCGCGGGGCGAACACTGAAGCTTTCTTT	CASSELYRGANTEAFF
-	TRBJ2-1	TRBV3-1/TRBV3-2	-	12	TGTGCCAGCAGCCAAGATGAGATGGTGCAGTTCTTC	CASSQDEMVQFF
-	TRBJ2-5	TRBV19	-	12	TGTGCCAGTAGTATAGGGGCAGAGACCCAGTACTTC	CASSIGAETQYF
-	TRBJ2-1	TRBV5-1	TRBD1	16	TGCGCCAGCAGCTTGACCGGGACAGGGGGCTACAATGAGCAGTTCTTC	CASSLTGTGGYNEQFF
few	TRBJ2-7	TRBV25-1	-	15	TGTGCCAGCAGTGACCAAGAGGACGGGGCCTACGAGCAGTACTTC	CASSDQEDGAYEQYF
-	TRBJ2-1	TRBV11-2	-	14	TGTGCCAGCAGCTTAGTAGGTAGCAGCGATGAGCAGTTCTTC	CASSLVGSSDEQFF
-	TRBJ2-1	TRBV5-1	TRBD2	16	TGCGCCAGCAGCTTGGGTCTAGCGGGGGCCTTCAATGAGCAGTTCTTC	CASSLGLAGAFNEQFF
-	TRBJ1-5	TRBV18	-	16	TGTGCCAGCTCACCAGAGGGAGCGGGGAGGGCTCAGCCCCAGCATTTT	CASSPEGAGRAQPQHF
once	TRBJ1-2	TRBV19	-	12	TGTGCCAGTCGAATACAGCCTGTGGGCTACACCTTC	CASRIQPVGYTF
-	TRBJ1-1	TRBV2	-	15	TGTGCCAGCAGTGAAGACGGGGGTCCGAACACTGAAGCTTTCTTT	CASSEDGGPNTEAFF
-	TRBJ2-1	TRBV25-1	TRBD1	18	TGTGCCAGCAGTGAAGGCTATATAACAGGGGCTTTCTACAATGAGCAGTTCTTC	CASSEGYITGAFYNEQFF
-	TRBJ2-2	TRBV27	-	15	TGTGCCAGCAGTTTAGGACTGACGAACACCGGGGAGCTGTTTTTT	CASSLGLTNTGELFF
-	TRBJ2-7	TRBV7-8	-	13	TGTGCCAGCAGCTTAAGAAGAGACTACGAGCAGTACTTC	CASSLRRDYEQYF
-	TRBJ1-2	TRBV7-7	-	13	TGTGCTAGCAGCTTAAGCCAGGGCTATGGCTACACCTTC	CASSLSQGYGYTF
-	TRBJ1-4	TRBV20-1	-	11	TGCAGTGCAGGGGCGGGGGAAAAACTGTTTTTT	CSAGAGEKLFF
-	TRBJ2-2	TRBV24-1	-	16	TGTGCCACCAGTGCAGGTTTTGGGGCCAAGGGCGGGGAGCTGTTTTTT	CATSAGFGAKGGELFF
-	TRBJ2-1	TRBV19	TRBD2	16	TGTGCTAGTAGGGGACTAGCGGGGGGAGACTACAATGAGCAGTTCTTC	CASRGLAGGDYNEQFF
-	TRBJ2-7	TRBV27	-	15	TGTGCCAGCAGTGCCCTACAGGGAAACTCCTACGAGCAGTACTTC	CASSALQGNSYEQYF
-	TRBJ2-2	TRBV4-1	-	15	TGCGCCAGCAGCCAAGATTTGCGGGGCACCGGGGAGCTGTTTTTT	CASSQDLRGTGELFF
-	TRBJ2-5	TRBV5-1	TRBD2	12	TGCGCCAGCAGCACCCCTCCGGGGGGGCAGTACTTC	CASSTPPGGQYF
few	TRBJ2-1	TRBV30	-	13	TGTGCCCAAAGACTCTTCTCCTACAATGAGCAGTTCTTC	CAQRLFSYNEQFF
-	TRBJ2-2	TRBV6-2/TRBV6-3	-	14	TGTGCCAGCAGTTTGGAGGGGCCGACCGGGGAGCTGTTTTTT	CASSLEGPTGELFF
-	TRBJ1-2	TRBV6-1	TRBD1	14	TGTGCCAGCAGTGACCGGGACAGGGCCTATTCAAAACGCTTC	CASSDRDRAYSKRF
-	TRBJ2-7	TRBV11-2	TRBD1	15	TGTGCCAGCAGTCCACCGGGACAGGGACTCGGGGAGCAGTACTTC	CASSPPGQGLGEQYF
-	TRBJ1-3	TRBV30	-	13	TGTGCCTTGCTTCGGGTCTCTGGAAACACCATATATTTT	CALLRVSGNTIYF
-	TRBJ2-3	TRBV12-2	-	20	TGTGCAAGTCGCCCCCACCCCATTGTAGCGGGGGCCTCTAGCACAGATACGCAGTATTTT	CASRPHPIVAGASSTDTQYF
-	TRBJ2-1	TRBV12-3/TRBV12-4	-	11	TGTGCCAGCAGTTTAATAAATGAGCAGTTCTTC	CASSLINEQFF